This TCR beta chain was identified during a study of technical replicates of blood from several donors. The protocol was immunoSEQ multiplex PCR, while the TCRdb copy is restricted to in-frame clones and leaves out a portion. The sample has approximately 85,000 clones, about 90% seen once. Germline assignment: CDR1 SGHTA and CDR2 FQGTGA. V lost 5 bases and J 6 bases, leaving 14 bases between the germline ends. The CDR3 totals 13 residues. Sequencing was performed on T cells isolated from PBMCs. The sequence was obtained from a human donor in good health. This chain uses TRBV7-3 with TRBJ2-7, with TRBD1 as a possible D gene (6 bases). The CDR3 DNA follows: TGTGCCAGCAGCCTAAGACAGGTTCGCGAGCAGTACTTC. Translation gives CASSLRQVREQYF.